These T cell receptor beta chains were read from a single sample in a study of long-term antiretroviral therapy in people with HIV. Here immunoSEQ multiplex PCR was the method, and the copy in TCRdb shows in-frame clones only, minus some. The sample consists of about 28,000 clones, more than 80% of them appearing once. This specimen was unsorted PBMCs, taken 3.2 years before starting antiretroviral therapy. Receptors were obtained from a man in his fifties with HIV. Both conserved end residues are part of each CDR3. The order of the fields is V gene, D gene, J gene, CDR3 protein, CDR3 DNA. A D gene is named only where the DNA matches it firmly.

V gene: TRBV5-6
D gene: -
J gene: TRBJ2-2
CDR3 protein: CASSYGWVTGELFF
CDR3 DNA: TGTGCCAGCAGTTATGGTTGGGTGACCGGGGAGCTGTTTTTT

V gene: TRBV14
D gene: -
J gene: TRBJ2-7
CDR3 protein: CASSRRPGAYEQYF
CDR3 DNA: TGTGCCAGCAGCCGGCGTCCAGGGGCCTACGAGCAGTACTTC

V gene: TRBV2
D gene: -
J gene: TRBJ1-2
CDR3 protein: CASSGDREGTTF
CDR3 DNA: TGTGCCAGCAGTGGGGACCGGGAAGGTACCACCTTC

V gene: TRBV5-1
D gene: -
J gene: TRBJ1-3
CDR3 protein: CASSSNPPGGSGNTIYF
CDR3 DNA: TGCGCCAGCAGCTCGAACCCCCCAGGCGGATCTGGAAACACCATATATTTT

V gene: TRBV9
D gene: TRBD2
J gene: TRBJ2-5
CDR3 protein: CASSVVGGLETQYF
CDR3 DNA: TGTGCCAGCAGCGTAGTGGGAGGGCTCGAGACCCAGTACTTC

V gene: TRBV7-9
D gene: -
J gene: TRBJ2-7
CDR3 protein: CASSLVGVNEQYF
CDR3 DNA: TGTGCCAGCAGCTTAGTTGGGGTTAACGAGCAGTACTTC

V gene: TRBV5-4
D gene: -
J gene: TRBJ2-1
CDR3 protein: CASSTRVGSSYNEQFF
CDR3 DNA: TGTGCCAGCAGTACCAGGGTTGGAAGCTCCTACAATGAGCAGTTCTTC

V gene: TRBV28
D gene: TRBD1
J gene: TRBJ2-7
CDR3 protein: CASSLETGTGGYEQYF
CDR3 DNA: TGTGCCAGCAGTTTAGAGACCGGGACAGGGGGCTACGAGCAGTACTTC

V gene: TRBV7-9
D gene: TRBD2
J gene: TRBJ2-7
CDR3 protein: CASSSGISGGKYF
CDR3 DNA: TGTGCCAGCAGCTCGGGAATCAGCGGGGGGAAGTACTTC

V gene: TRBV12-5
D gene: -
J gene: TRBJ1-2
CDR3 protein: CASGLIERSYTF
CDR3 DNA: TGTGCTAGTGGTTTGATAGAGAGATCCTACACCTTC

V gene: TRBV7-9
D gene: -
J gene: TRBJ2-7
CDR3 protein: CASTHALGQSYEQYF
CDR3 DNA: TGTGCCAGCACCCATGCTCTCGGACAATCCTACGAGCAGTACTTC

V gene: TRBV7-8
D gene: TRBD1
J gene: TRBJ1-2
CDR3 protein: CASSLYRTGGDGYTF
CDR3 DNA: TGTGCCAGCAGCCTATATAGAACAGGGGGCGATGGCTACACCTTC

V gene: TRBV5-6
D gene: -
J gene: TRBJ2-7
CDR3 protein: CASSPLTLLNSYEQYF
CDR3 DNA: TGTGCCAGCAGCCCTCTGACTTTACTCAACTCCTACGAGCAGTACTTC

V gene: TRBV7-2
D gene: -
J gene: TRBJ2-2
CDR3 protein: CASTPYGRTGELFF
CDR3 DNA: TGTGCCAGCACCCCATATGGGCGCACCGGGGAGCTGTTTTTT

V gene: TRBV19
D gene: -
J gene: TRBJ1-3
CDR3 protein: CASNDGNTIYF
CDR3 DNA: TGTGCCAGTAACGATGGAAACACCATATATTTT

V gene: TRBV7-9
D gene: TRBD2
J gene: TRBJ2-2
CDR3 protein: CASSLAGRNTGELFF
CDR3 DNA: TGTGCCAGCAGTTTAGCGGGGAGGAACACCGGGGAGCTGTTTTTT